This passage covers 14 T cell receptor beta chains from one sample sequenced in a study of blood T cell repertoires in COVID-19. Using immunoSEQ multiplex PCR, the repertoire was profiled, and TCRdb retains in-frame clones only, with some absent. Seen here are 200,000 to 250,000 clones, around nine tenths observed once, and the top ten hold roughly 3.7%. Sequenced: PBMCs or T cells enriched from blood (not recorded which). The receptors were gathered from a woman between 25 and 40 years old who had been exposed to COVID-19.

The chain carries TRBV5-1 and TRBJ1-1; D is unresolved. With 0 bases removed from V and 5 bases from J, the gap between germline ends came to 11 bases. From germline, CDR1 is SGHRS and CDR2 YFSETQ. The CDR3 contains 14 residues. The CDR3 region is CASSLGGRRTEAFF. DNA of the CDR3: TGCGCCAGCAGCTTGGGAGGGCGTAGGACTGAAGCTTTCTTT.

The gene calls are TRBV18 and TRBJ1-4; TRBD1 matches at 11 bases. J gave up 4 bases and V 0 bases, and 4 bases lay outside the gene matches. Looked up from germline, CDR1 is KGHSH and CDR2 is LQKENI. This CDR3 region has 17 residues. The CDR3 nucleotides read TGTGCCAGCTCACCACCGGGACAGGGGGGATATAATGAAAAACTGTTTTTT. It encodes CASSPPGQGGYNEKLFF.

This clone was found once. This rearrangement joins TRBV5-1 to TRBJ1-5; 7 bases align to TRBD1. This CDR3 spans 15 amino acids. V was clipped by 3 bases and J by 8 bases; unmatched bases: 11. The germline CDR1 and CDR2 sequences are SGHRS and YFSETQ. The CDR3 DNA follows: TGCGCCAGCAGCTCCAACGGAGGGGGCTTGGAGCCCCAGCATTTT. Amino acid sequence: CASSSNGGGLEPQHF. Combining the CDR3 with reference TRBV5-1 and TRBJ1-5 gives the whole variable domain KAGVTQTPRYLIKTRGQQVTLSCSPISGHRSVSWYQQTPGQGLQFLFEYFSETQRNKGNFPGRFSGRQFSNSRSEMNVSTLELGDSALYLCASSSNGGGLEPQHFGDGTRLSIL.

This chain connects TRBV5-5 to TRBJ1-6; D not certain. V was cut by 2 bases and J by 2 bases, with 11 bases left in between. The V gene's germline CDR1 is SGHKS and CDR2 YYEKEE (reference sequence). The CDR3 runs 16 residues. As DNA, the CDR3 is TGTGCCAGCAGCTTCCTCTCGGGTACCTATAATTCACCCCTCCACTTT. The encoded protein is CASSFLSGTYNSPLHF.

This chain links TRBV14 with TRBJ2-7; 10 bases fit TRBD2. J lost 2 bases, V lost 5 bases, and 3 bases had no gene match. The CDR3 extends over 14 amino acids. Germline V gene sequence: CDR1 SGHDN, CDR2 FVKESK. CDR3 loop: CASSKSGRAYEQYF. For the CDR3, the DNA is TGTGCCAGCAGCAAGAGCGGGAGGGCCTACGAGCAGTACTTC.

J is TRBJ2-5 and V is TRBV18; D is possibly TRBD1 (5 bases). Deletions cut 5 bases from V and 2 bases from J, with 12 bases between. This CDR3 region has 14 residues. The germline CDR1 and CDR2 sequences are KGHSH and LQKENI. CDR3 coding DNA: TGTGCCAGCTCAGCTACAGGCTCGCAAGAGACCCAGTACTTC. Protein product: CASSATGSQETQYF.

The chain recombines TRBV19 with TRBJ1-1, with TRBD1 identical over 8 bases. The germline V gene has CDR1 LNHDA and CDR2 SQIVND (reference sequence). V dropped 5 bases and J dropped 1; count of bases not matched to a gene: 6. The CDR3 is 15 amino acids. DNA for the CDR3: TGTGCCAGTAGTTTGGACAGGGTGGAGAACACTGAAGCTTTCTTT. The encoded protein is CASSLDRVENTEAFF.

V and J are TRBV25-1 and TRBJ2-7, with D hard to call. The CDR3 consists of 14 residues. Per the germline V gene, CDR1 is MGHDK and CDR2 is SYGVNS. V was clipped by 1 base and J by 2 bases, with 9 bases between them. Here the CDR3 DNA reads TGTGCCAGCAGTGAATCACACAAACCCTACGAGCAGTACTTC. Protein: CASSESHKPYEQYF.

The chain links TRBV4-1 to TRBJ2-3; perhaps TRBD2 as D (6 bases). The V end lost 1 base, the J end lost 2 bases, and 19 bases lay between the germline ends. The CDR3 length is 18 residues. Germline-derived CDR1 and CDR2 are MGHRA and YSYEKL. CDR3 protein: CASSQGVWAGWHTDTQYF. The CDR3 region has the DNA TGCGCCAGCAGCCAAGGAGTGTGGGCGGGATGGCACACAGATACGCAGTATTTT.

The genes are TRBV12-2 and TRBJ2-7; whether TRBD1, the table's D call, matches the DNA was not checked. TRBV12-2 is tagged as a pseudogene. There are 15 residues in the CDR3. The CDR3 loop reads CASRPDDRASYEQYF. CDR3 sequence (DNA): TGTGCAAGTCGCCCGGACGACAGGGCTTCCTACGAGCAGTACTTC.

This rearrangement joins TRBV9 to TRBJ2-3; a weak D match, TRBD2 (5 bases). Germline-derived CDR1 and CDR2 are SGDLS and YYNGEE. This CDR3 spans 15 amino acids. The V end lost 4 bases, the J end lost 2 bases, and 14 bases lay between the germline ends. CDR3 protein: CASSLRVAYTDTQYF. The CDR3 DNA reads as TGTGCCAGCAGCCTAAGGGTAGCGTACACAGATACGCAGTATTTT.

The J gene is TRBJ2-2, the V gene TRBV6-5; TRBD2 is a possible D gene (5 bases). CDR3 length: 15 amino acids. CDR1 is MNHEY and CDR2 is SVGAGI in the germline V gene. V was shortened by 7 bases and J by 3 bases, with 15 bases between the two germline ends. For the CDR3, the DNA is TGTGCCAGCAAAATGGCTCACGGGGACACCGGGGAGCTGTTTTTT. Amino acids: CASKMAHGDTGELFF.

V gene TRBV5-3 combines with J gene TRBJ2-5; D is uncertain. TRBV5-3 is an ORF, with its function uncertain. This CDR3 comprises 11 residues. Trimming shortened V by 3 bases and J by 2 bases, and 2 bases separated the two germline ends. The CDR3 loop reads CARSSQETQYF. The CDR3 DNA reads as TGTGCCAGAAGCTCTCAAGAGACCCAGTACTTC.

This clone showed up just once. The chain uses TRBV11-2 and TRBJ2-7; D is possibly TRBD2 (6 bases). The ends were cut back, 2 bases at V and 5 bases at J, with 7 bases in the middle. In germline, CDR1 is SGHAT, CDR2 FQNNGV. The CDR3 sequence is 12 residues long. The CDR3 region is CASSLWRDEQYF. The CDR3 DNA reads as TGTGCCAGCAGCTTATGGAGGGACGAGCAGTACTTC. The whole variable domain, remainder taken from reference TRBV11-2 and TRBJ2-7, is EAGVAQSPRYKIIEKRQSVAFWCNPISGHATLYWYQQILGQGPKLLIQFQNNGVVDDSQLPKDRFSAERLKGVDSTLKIQPAKLEDSAVYLCASSLWRDEQYFGPGTRLTVT.